The sequence of this T cell receptor beta chain was determined in a study of blood T cells in healthy people across ages. Primers used in a second PCR of roughly 6 to 11 cycles were a sample-barcoded 5' primer and a J-beta primer mix. Using its own MiXCR run on the 5' RACE reads, TCRdb lists one record per CDR3 protein. The sample holds about 650,000 distinct CDR3 sequences; approximately 31% are singletons and the top ten take 15% to 19%. With 3 bases removed from V and 6 bases from J, the gap between germline ends came to 18 bases. Germline V gives CDR1 GTSNPN, CDR2 SVGIG (reference sequence). The CDR3 consists of 14 residues. This clonotype showed up many times.

The chain carries TRBV30 and TRBJ2-7; the D gene is possibly TRBD2 (6 bases). The sequenced sample was blood. The TCR comes from a woman at least 80 years old in good health. CDR3 region: CAWRRPGFGGEQYF. CDR3 DNA: TGTGCCTGGAGGAGGCCCGGGTTCGGGGGCGAGCAGTACTTC.